These T cell receptor beta chains were read from a single sample in a study of identifying expanded T cells in peripheral blood. Measured with immunoSEQ multiplex PCR; TCRdb has only the in-frame clones, and not every one. The sample has about 100,000 clones, 88% seen once; the top ten hold less than 7%. Sequencing used blood. The receptors were gathered from a person aged 18 to 70 in good health. The conserved cysteine and the conserved F or W are not part of the CDR3 here. D genes are given only for firm matches.

D: .; V: TRBV5-6; CDR3: ASSPPTGEQF
D: .; V: TRBV30; CDR3: AWSSGDRNTIY
D: TRBD2; V: TRBV15; CDR3: ATSSAKSGAGDTQY
D: .; V: TRBV6-1; CDR3: ASSETEYPYNEQF
D: .; V: TRBV6-6; CDR3: ASREGQGHGYT
D: .; V: TRBV5-1; CDR3: ASSLLPGSSTEAF
D: TRBD1; V: TRBV25-1; CDR3: ASRDRGLSEAF
D: .; V: TRBV28; CDR3: ASSPFSPSSYEQY
D: TRBD2; V: TRBV5-6; CDR3: ASSYPLAGDRNEQF
D: TRBD1; V: TRBV15; CDR3: ATSREGTVEAF
D: TRBD1; V: TRBV6-1; CDR3: ASSERTGEGDTQY
D: .; V: TRBV9; CDR3: ASSAPRGGMNTEAF
D: .; V: TRBV7-2; CDR3: ASSQGVFGYEQY
D: TRBD1; V: TRBV5-5; CDR3: ASSAGTDPITNYGYT
D: .; V: TRBV11-3; CDR3: ASSLNGLPSGELF
D: TRBD2; V: TRBV7-8; CDR3: ASSLTGTSYEQY
D: TRBD1; V: TRBV19; CDR3: ASSKRTGKDEQY
D: TRBD1; V: TRBV6-1; CDR3: ASSGLILDRGVGNQPQH
D: .; V: TRBV15; CDR3: ATSTGQLQETQY
D: TRBD1; V: TRBV6-6; CDR3: ASGETGGKETQY
D: TRBD1; V: TRBV18; CDR3: ASSPGTGYEQY
D: .; V: TRBV9; CDR3: ASSPAGSSSYEQY
D: .; V: TRBV7-9; CDR3: ASSLPGSSGANVLT
D: .; V: TRBV7-9; CDR3: ASSPRPGSLAYEQY
D: .; V: TRBV19; CDR3: ASSPTGGGPQH
D: .; V: TRBV18; CDR3: ASSPSPPNTEAF
D: .; V: TRBV7-9; CDR3: ASSLLGARAQETQY
D: .; V: TRBV4-2; CDR3: ASSQGKSPGNTIY
D: .; V: TRBV7-8; CDR3: ASSLDITEAF
D: TRBD1; V: TRBV29-1; CDR3: SVEGVRDRGLSYEQY
D: .; V: TRBV18; CDR3: ASSPMGNTEAF
D: .; V: TRBV19; CDR3: ASSTGAYQETQY
D: .; V: TRBV5-1; CDR3: ASSLSGTEAF
D: .; V: TRBV5-4; CDR3: ASSLADRTIYGYT
D: .; V: TRBV18; CDR3: ASSPGTVTEAF
D: .; V: TRBV2; CDR3: ASSRRETQY
D: TRBD1; V: TRBV19; CDR3: ASKLGGAGTGELF
D: .; V: TRBV19; CDR3: ASSRGGVNYGYT
D: .; V: TRBV9; CDR3: ASSRGGKTGELF
D: .; V: TRBV29-1; CDR3: SVGQDYGYT